The 9 T cell receptor beta chains below were found in one sample sequenced in a study of control samples from healthy donors and cancer patients. Produced via immunoSEQ multiplex PCR; TCRdb's table is partial and in-frame only. The profile shows approximately 60,000 clones, under 95% of them singletons. Material: PBMCs. The source of these receptors is a man aged 30 to 45 with colorectal cancer.

V gene TRBV20-1 combines with J gene TRBJ1-5; D not resolved. This CDR3 region has 15 residues. With 3 bases removed from V and 2 bases from J, the gap between germline ends came to 14 bases. Germline V gives CDR1 DFQATT, CDR2 SNEGSKA (reference sequence). The CDR3, as DNA: TGCAGTGCTAGTTTGGGTTTTGACGGCAATCAGCCCCAGCATTTT. It specifies CSASLGFDGNQPQHF.

The rearrangement uses TRBV13 and TRBJ2-3; a weak D match, TRBD2 (6 bases). V lost 7 bases, J lost 0 bases, and 17 bases lay in between. CDR1 is PRHDT and CDR2 is FYEKMQ in the germline V gene (reference sequence). This CDR3 is built from 16 residues. In nucleotides, the CDR3 is TGTGCCAGCACCCCCGCCGGGGGAAGAAGCACAGATACGCAGTATTTT. It yields the protein CASTPAGGRSTDTQYF.

J is TRBJ1-1 and V is TRBV9; 9 bases are a match to TRBD1. CDR3 length equals 14 residues. Trimming removed 3 bases from V and 11 bases from J; junction bases left unmatched: 11. Germline loops: CDR1 SGDLS, CDR2 YYNGEE. The CDR3 DNA follows: TGTGCCAGCAGCGCCCGGGACAGGGTTTTCGAGGCTTTCTTT. Translated, it gives CASSARDRVFEAFF.

This sequence joins TRBV5-4 and TRBJ1-1; the match to TRBD1 covers 7 bases. The V gene's germline CDR1 is SGHNT and CDR2 YYREEE (reference sequence). With V trimmed by 9 bases and J by 0 bases, 11 bases remained unmatched. The CDR3 has 15 residues. The CDR3 protein is CATGTERTMNTEAFF. CDR3 bases: TGTGCCACGGGGACAGAGCGAACGATGAACACTGAAGCTTTCTTT.

The V and J genes are TRBV7-9 and TRBJ1-2; D is undetermined. Trimming removed 2 bases at V and 6 bases at J, with 7 bases between. Germline CDR1 is SEHNR and CDR2 is FQNEAQ (reference sequence). The CDR3 runs to 12 residues. The CDR3 coding sequence is TGTGCCAGCAGCTTAACCCAGGATGGCTACACCTTC. Protein: CASSLTQDGYTF.

The chain uses TRBV6-2 or TRBV6-3 and TRBJ2-7; D perhaps matches TRBD1 (6 bases). V was trimmed by 6 bases and J by 3 bases, leaving 18 bases between them. Germline loops: CDR1 MNHEY, CDR2 SVGEGT. CDR3 length equals 15 residues. CDR3 nucleotide sequence: TGTGCCAGCAGCCCCCAGTACCGGGACATCTACGAGCAGTACTTC. Translated, it gives CASSPQYRDIYEQYF.

The V gene is TRBV7-2, the J gene TRBJ2-4; D is possibly TRBD2 (7 bases). CDR3 length: 15 residues. Germline CDR1 and CDR2: SGHTA and FQGNSA. The V end lost 3 bases, the J end lost 1 base, and 10 bases lay between the germline ends. This CDR3 is CASSFGGLAKNIQYF. The CDR3 nucleotides are TGTGCCAGCAGCTTCGGGGGGCTCGCCAAAAACATTCAGTACTTC.

V usage is TRBV5-4 and J usage is TRBJ2-7; maybe TRBD1 (5 bases). The CDR3 is 15 amino acids. V lost 1 base to trimming and J lost 3 bases, with 14 bases between them. Germline CDR1 SGHNT, CDR2 YYREEE (reference sequence). CDR3 region: CASSLKRGKDYEQYF. The DNA of the CDR3 is TGTGCCAGCAGCTTGAAAAGGGGTAAAGACTACGAGCAGTACTTC.

This clone is categorized as medium-sized. This rearrangement joins TRBV9 to TRBJ2-6; TRBD1 matches 12 bases. CDR1 is SGDLS, CDR2 YYNGEE, per germline. V shed 3 bases, J shed 0 bases, and the junction held 10 bases outside the gene matches. The CDR3 loop spans 20 amino acids. The CDR3 here is CASSARDRGLGSSGANVLTF. The CDR3 coding sequence is TGTGCCAGCAGCGCCCGGGACAGGGGGCTTGGATCCTCTGGGGCCAACGTCCTGACTTTC.